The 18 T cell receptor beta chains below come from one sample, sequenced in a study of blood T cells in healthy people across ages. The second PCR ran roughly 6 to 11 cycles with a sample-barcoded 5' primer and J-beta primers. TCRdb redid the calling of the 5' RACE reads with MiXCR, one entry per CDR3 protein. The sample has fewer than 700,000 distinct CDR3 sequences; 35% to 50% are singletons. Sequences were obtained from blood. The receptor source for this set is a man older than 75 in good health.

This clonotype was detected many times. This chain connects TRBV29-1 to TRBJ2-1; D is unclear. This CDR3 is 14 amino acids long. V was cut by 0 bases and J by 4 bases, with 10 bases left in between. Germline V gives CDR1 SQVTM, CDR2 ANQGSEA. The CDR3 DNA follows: TGCAGCGTTGAAGAGCCCCGTAAATACAATGAGCAGTTCTTC. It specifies CSVEEPRKYNEQFF.

CDR3 sequence reads: CASSPPKGASGSSYNEQFF. CDR3 in DNA: TGTGCCAGCTCACCACCTAAGGGGGCTAGCGGGAGCTCCTACAATGAGCAGTTCTTC. The V gene is TRBV18, the J gene TRBJ2-1; 10 nucleotides match TRBD2. Germline V gives CDR1 KGHSH, CDR2 LQKENI. The CDR3 consists of 19 residues. V gave up 0 bases and J gave up 0 bases; unmatched junction bases: 8.

The CDR3 sequence: CASTKSGGSRTDTQYF. The CDR3 DNA reads as TGCGCCAGCACCAAAAGCGGGGGGTCTCGCACAGATACGCAGTATTTT. The chain employs TRBV4-3 and TRBJ2-3; TRBD2 matches at 9 bases. V lost 7 bases, J lost 1 base, and 9 bases stayed unmatched. CDR1 is LGHNA, CDR2 YSLEER, per germline. The CDR3 length is 16 residues.

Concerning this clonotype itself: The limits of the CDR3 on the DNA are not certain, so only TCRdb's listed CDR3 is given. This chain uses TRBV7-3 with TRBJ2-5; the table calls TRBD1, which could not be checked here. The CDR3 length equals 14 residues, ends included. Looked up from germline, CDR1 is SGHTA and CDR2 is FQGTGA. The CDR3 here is CASSFGPGLETQYF.

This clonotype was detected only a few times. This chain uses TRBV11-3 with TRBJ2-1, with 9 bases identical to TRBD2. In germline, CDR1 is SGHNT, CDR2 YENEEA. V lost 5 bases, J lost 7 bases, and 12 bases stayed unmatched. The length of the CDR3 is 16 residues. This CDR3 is CASSPRGAGGKNEQFF. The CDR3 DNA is TGTGCCAGCAGCCCCCGGGGAGCGGGAGGTAAAAATGAGCAGTTCTTC.

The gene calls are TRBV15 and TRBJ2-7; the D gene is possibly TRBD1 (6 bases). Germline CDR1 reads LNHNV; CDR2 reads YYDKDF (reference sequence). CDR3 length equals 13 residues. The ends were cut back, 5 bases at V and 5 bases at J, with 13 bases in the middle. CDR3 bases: TGTGCCACCAGCGTGACCAGGGGTCACGAGCAGTACTTC. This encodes CATSVTRGHEQYF.

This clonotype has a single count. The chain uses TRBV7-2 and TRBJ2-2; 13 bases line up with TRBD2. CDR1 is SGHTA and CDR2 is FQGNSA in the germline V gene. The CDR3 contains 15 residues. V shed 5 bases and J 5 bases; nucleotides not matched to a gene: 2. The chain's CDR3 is CASSPGLAGTGELFF. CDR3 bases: TGTGCCAGCAGCCCGGGACTAGCGGGAACCGGGGAGCTGTTTTTT.

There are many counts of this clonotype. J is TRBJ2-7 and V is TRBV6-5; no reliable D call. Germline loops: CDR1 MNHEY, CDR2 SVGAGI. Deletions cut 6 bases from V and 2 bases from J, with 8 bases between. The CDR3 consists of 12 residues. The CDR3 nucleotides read TGTGCCAGCAGCCCTACTACCTACGAGCAGTACTTC. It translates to CASSPTTYEQYF.

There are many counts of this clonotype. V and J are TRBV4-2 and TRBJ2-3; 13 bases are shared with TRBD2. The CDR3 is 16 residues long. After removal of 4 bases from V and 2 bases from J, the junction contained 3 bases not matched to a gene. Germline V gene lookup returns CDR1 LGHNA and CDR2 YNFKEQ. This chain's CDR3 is CASSRGTSGDTDTQYF. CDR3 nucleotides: TGTGCCAGCAGCCGTGGGACTAGCGGGGACACAGATACGCAGTATTTT.

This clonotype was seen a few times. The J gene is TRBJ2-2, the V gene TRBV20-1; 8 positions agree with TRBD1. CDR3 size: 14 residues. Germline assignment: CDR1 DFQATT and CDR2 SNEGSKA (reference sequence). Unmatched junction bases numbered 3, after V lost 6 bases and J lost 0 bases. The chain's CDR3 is CSASQGANTGELFF. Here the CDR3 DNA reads TGCAGTGCCTCACAGGGGGCGAACACCGGGGAGCTGTTTTTT.

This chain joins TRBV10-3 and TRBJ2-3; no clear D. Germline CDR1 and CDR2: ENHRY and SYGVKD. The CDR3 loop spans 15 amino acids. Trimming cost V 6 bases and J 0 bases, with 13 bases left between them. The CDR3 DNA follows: TGTGCCATCAGCGATGCGATGGACAGCACAGATACGCAGTATTTT. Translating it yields CAISDAMDSTDTQYF.

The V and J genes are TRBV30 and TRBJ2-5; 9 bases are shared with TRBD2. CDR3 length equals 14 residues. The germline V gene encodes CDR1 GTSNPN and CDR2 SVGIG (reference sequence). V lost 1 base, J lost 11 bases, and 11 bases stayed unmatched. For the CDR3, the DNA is TGTGCCTGGAGTGCCGGGACTAGCTTCAATGAGCAGTACTTC. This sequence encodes CAWSAGTSFNEQYF.

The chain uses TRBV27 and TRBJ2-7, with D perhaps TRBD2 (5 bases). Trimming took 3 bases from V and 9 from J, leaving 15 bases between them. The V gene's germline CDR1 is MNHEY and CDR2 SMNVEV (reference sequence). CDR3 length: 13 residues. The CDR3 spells CASSFRPGVGQYF. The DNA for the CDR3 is TGTGCCAGCAGTTTTCGGCCCGGGGTAGGGCAGTACTTC.

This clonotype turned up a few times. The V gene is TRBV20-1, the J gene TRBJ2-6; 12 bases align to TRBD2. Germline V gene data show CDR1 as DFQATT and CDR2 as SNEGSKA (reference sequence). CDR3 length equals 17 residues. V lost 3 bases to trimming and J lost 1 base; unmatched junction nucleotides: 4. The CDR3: CSASPTSGSSGANVLTF. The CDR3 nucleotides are TGCAGTGCTAGTCCGACTAGCGGGAGTTCTGGGGCCAACGTCCTGACTTTC.

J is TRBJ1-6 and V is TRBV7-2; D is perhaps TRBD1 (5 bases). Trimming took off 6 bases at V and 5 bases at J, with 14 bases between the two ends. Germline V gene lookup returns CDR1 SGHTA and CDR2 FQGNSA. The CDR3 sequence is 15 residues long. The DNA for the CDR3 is TGTGCCAGCAGGATGGGGGGTCGAGATAATTCACCCCTCCACTTT. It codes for CASRMGGRDNSPLHF. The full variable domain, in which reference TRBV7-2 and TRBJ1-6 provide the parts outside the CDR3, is GAGVSQSPSNKVTEKGKDVELRCDPISGHTALYWYRQSLGQGLEFLIYFQGNSAPDKSGLPSDRFSAERTGGSVSTLTIQRTQQEDSAVYLCASRMGGRDNSPLHFGNGTRLTVT.

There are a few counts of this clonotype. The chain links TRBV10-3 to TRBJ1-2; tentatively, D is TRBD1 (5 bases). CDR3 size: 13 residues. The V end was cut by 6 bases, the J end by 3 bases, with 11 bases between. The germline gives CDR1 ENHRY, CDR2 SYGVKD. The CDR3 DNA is TGTGCCATCAGCGTCGGGACGGACTATGGCTACACCTTC. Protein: CAISVGTDYGYTF.

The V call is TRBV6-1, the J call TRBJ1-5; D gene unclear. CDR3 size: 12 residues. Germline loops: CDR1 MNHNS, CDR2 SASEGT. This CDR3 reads CAPQKHNQPQHF. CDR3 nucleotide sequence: TGTGCTCCCCAGAAGCACAATCAGCCCCAGCATTTT.

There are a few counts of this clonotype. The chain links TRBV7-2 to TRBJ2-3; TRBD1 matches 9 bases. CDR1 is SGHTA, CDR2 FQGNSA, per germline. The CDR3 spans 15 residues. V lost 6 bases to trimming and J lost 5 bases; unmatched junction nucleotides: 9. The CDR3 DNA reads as TGTGCCAGCAGGGGACAGGGATTTCGGAAAGATACGCAGTATTTT. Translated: CASRGQGFRKDTQYF.